Listed below are T cell receptor beta chains from one sample, sequenced in a study of cytotoxic CD8 clonotypes in ibrutinib-treated CLL. Assay used: immunoSEQ multiplex PCR; TCRdb lists only in-frame clones, some missing. The top ten hold about 6.3% of the sample, which has around 310,000 clones, roughly 85% seen once. The input for sequencing was PBMCs, taken before ibrutinib treatment. Every receptor here comes from a human donor with chronic lymphocytic leukemia. CDR3s include the opening cysteine and the closing phenylalanine or tryptophan. The D gene is left open where the match is weak. Clone size is not always given. Where it is, it says once, few, many or a class for expanded clones.

j_gene: TRBJ2-3
abundance: once
len: 16
v_gene: TRBV7-2
d_gene: TRBD2
CDR3nt: TGTGCCAGCAGCTTAGGGACTAGCAGTAGCACAGATACGCAGTATTTT
CDR3aa: CASSLGTSSSTDTQYF

j_gene: TRBJ1-2
abundance: once
len: 14
v_gene: TRBV18
d_gene: TRBD1
CDR3nt: TGTGCCAGCTTGCCCCAGGACAGGAGCTATGGCTACACCTTC
CDR3aa: CASLPQDRSYGYTF

j_gene: TRBJ2-7
abundance: NA
len: 14
v_gene: TRBV2
d_gene: TRBD1
CDR3nt: TGTGCCAGCGACCCTCCAGGACAGGTTGGCGAGCAGTACTTC
CDR3aa: CASDPPGQVGEQYF

j_gene: TRBJ2-7
abundance: NA
len: 14
v_gene: TRBV30
d_gene: TRBD1
CDR3nt: TGTGCCTGGAGTGGAGGGACAGGGTCCTACGAGCAGTACTTC
CDR3aa: CAWSGGTGSYEQYF

j_gene: TRBJ2-1
abundance: NA
len: 18
v_gene: TRBV28
d_gene: TRBD2
CDR3nt: TGTGCCAGCAGTCAACTAGCGGGAGTCTCGGAAATATCCAATGAGCAGTTCTTC
CDR3aa: CASSQLAGVSEISNEQFF

j_gene: TRBJ2-7
abundance: once
len: 14
v_gene: TRBV18
d_gene: TRBD2
CDR3nt: TGTGCCAGCTCACCGGCGGGAGGGCCCAACGAGCAGTACTTC
CDR3aa: CASSPAGGPNEQYF

j_gene: TRBJ2-1
abundance: NA
len: 15
v_gene: TRBV7-9
d_gene: NA
CDR3nt: TGTGCCAGCAGCTTTGTTGGGGTCTCCTACAATGAGCAGTTCTTC
CDR3aa: CASSFVGVSYNEQFF

j_gene: TRBJ1-5
abundance: few
len: 14
v_gene: TRBV19
d_gene: NA
CDR3nt: TGTGCCAGTAGTACGTTGGGACGGACGATGCCCCAGCATTTT
CDR3aa: CASSTLGRTMPQHF

j_gene: TRBJ1-5
abundance: NA
len: 15
v_gene: TRBV5-6
d_gene: TRBD1
CDR3nt: TGTGCCAGCAGCCTCCGCACAGGGGACAGTCAGCCCCAGCATTTT
CDR3aa: CASSLRTGDSQPQHF

j_gene: TRBJ1-5
abundance: NA
len: 11
v_gene: TRBV28
d_gene: NA
CDR3nt: TGTGCCAGCAGCGCTACAAGGCCCCAGCATTTT
CDR3aa: CASSATRPQHF

j_gene: TRBJ1-2
abundance: NA
len: 12
v_gene: TRBV29-1
d_gene: NA
CDR3nt: TGCAGCGTTGAATCGCGGCCATCGGGCTACACCTTC
CDR3aa: CSVESRPSGYTF

j_gene: TRBJ1-2
abundance: few
len: 15
v_gene: TRBV5-6
d_gene: NA
CDR3nt: TGTGCCAGCAGCTTGAGGCAGGGTACTAACTATGGCTACACCTTC
CDR3aa: CASSLRQGTNYGYTF

j_gene: TRBJ2-7
abundance: NA
len: 13
v_gene: TRBV5-4
d_gene: TRBD1
CDR3nt: TGTGCCAGCAGCCGGGACAGGGCTAGCGAGCAGTACTTC
CDR3aa: CASSRDRASEQYF

j_gene: TRBJ2-7
abundance: NA
len: 12
v_gene: TRBV7-2
d_gene: TRBD1
CDR3nt: TGTGCCAGCGGGACAGACCGCTACGAGCAGTACTTC
CDR3aa: CASGTDRYEQYF

j_gene: TRBJ2-1
abundance: NA
len: 15
v_gene: TRBV19
d_gene: TRBD1
CDR3nt: TGTGCCAGTAGTCAAGACAGGGTAGGGTACAATGAGCAGTTCTTC
CDR3aa: CASSQDRVGYNEQFF

j_gene: TRBJ2-5
abundance: NA
len: 14
v_gene: TRBV6-1
d_gene: NA
CDR3nt: TGTGCCAGCAGTGAAGATTGGGTCCAAGAGACCCAGTACTTC
CDR3aa: CASSEDWVQETQYF

j_gene: TRBJ2-5
abundance: NA
len: 14
v_gene: TRBV28
d_gene: TRBD1
CDR3nt: TGTGCCAGCAGTTTGAGCAGGGGGCTAGAGACCCAGTACTTC
CDR3aa: CASSLSRGLETQYF

j_gene: TRBJ2-3
abundance: NA
len: 16
v_gene: TRBV10-1
d_gene: NA
CDR3nt: TGCGCCAGCAGTGGTGGACAAAGGGTAGGCACAGATACGCAGTATTTT
CDR3aa: CASSGGQRVGTDTQYF

j_gene: TRBJ2-1
abundance: NA
len: 15
v_gene: TRBV25-1
d_gene: NA
CDR3nt: TGTGCCAGCAGTTCCCCGGAAAGGGTAGGCGATGAGCAGTTCTTC
CDR3aa: CASSSPERVGDEQFF

j_gene: TRBJ2-5
abundance: NA
len: 15
v_gene: TRBV5-1
d_gene: NA
CDR3nt: TGCGCCAGCAGCTGGGGACCGACAGACCAAGAGACCCAGTACTTC
CDR3aa: CASSWGPTDQETQYF

j_gene: TRBJ2-7
abundance: NA
len: 17
v_gene: TRBV14
d_gene: NA
CDR3nt: TGTGCCAGCAGCCAAGATGAAGGTGAGACGATCCTCTACGAGCAGTACTTC
CDR3aa: CASSQDEGETILYEQYF

j_gene: TRBJ1-2
abundance: NA
len: 15
v_gene: TRBV4-3
d_gene: NA
CDR3nt: TGCGCCAGCAGCCAAGGACCTGGGGAAGGATATGGCTACACCTTC
CDR3aa: CASSQGPGEGYGYTF

j_gene: TRBJ2-3
abundance: NA
len: 17
v_gene: TRBV7-9
d_gene: TRBD2
CDR3nt: TGTGCCAGCAATCAACATGGCGGGAGGGTCTTGGGAGATACGCAGTATTTT
CDR3aa: CASNQHGGRVLGDTQYF

j_gene: TRBJ2-5
abundance: NA
len: 15
v_gene: TRBV7-8
d_gene: TRBD1
CDR3nt: TGTGCCAGCAGCTTAGGACAGGGGCGGGTGGAGACCCAGTACTTC
CDR3aa: CASSLGQGRVETQYF

j_gene: TRBJ2-1
abundance: NA
len: 15
v_gene: TRBV29-1
d_gene: NA
CDR3nt: TGCAGCGTTGAGGTTAGCGGTGTAACCTACAATGAGCAGTTCTTC
CDR3aa: CSVEVSGVTYNEQFF

j_gene: TRBJ2-1
abundance: NA
len: 15
v_gene: TRBV5-4
d_gene: NA
CDR3nt: TGTGCCAGCAGCTTTAGGGCAGGTATCTACAATGAGCAGTTCTTC
CDR3aa: CASSFRAGIYNEQFF

j_gene: TRBJ2-7
abundance: NA
len: 15
v_gene: TRBV5-1
d_gene: TRBD1
CDR3nt: TGCGCCAGCAGCTTTACGGACAGGGATATCTACGAGCAGTACTTC
CDR3aa: CASSFTDRDIYEQYF

j_gene: TRBJ2-3
abundance: NA
len: 14
v_gene: TRBV11-3
d_gene: TRBD1
CDR3nt: TGTGCCAGCAGCTACAGGGGGCGCACAGATACGCAGTATTTT
CDR3aa: CASSYRGRTDTQYF

j_gene: TRBJ2-1
abundance: NA
len: 15
v_gene: TRBV7-6
d_gene: NA
CDR3nt: TGTGCCAGCAGCTCAATGACTGGCACCTACAATGAGCAGTTCTTC
CDR3aa: CASSSMTGTYNEQFF

j_gene: TRBJ2-1
abundance: NA
len: 12
v_gene: TRBV13
d_gene: TRBD2
CDR3nt: TGTGCCAGCACCCCTCGGGGGGGTGAGCAGTTCTTC
CDR3aa: CASTPRGGEQFF

j_gene: TRBJ1-1
abundance: NA
len: 14
v_gene: TRBV5-1
d_gene: NA
CDR3nt: TGCGCCAGCAGCTTCTCAGGGATGGGAACTGAAGCTTTCTTT
CDR3aa: CASSFSGMGTEAFF

j_gene: TRBJ1-5
abundance: few
len: 12
v_gene: TRBV5-6
d_gene: NA
CDR3nt: TGTGCCAGCAGCTTTCTTAATCAGCCCCAGCATTTT
CDR3aa: CASSFLNQPQHF

j_gene: TRBJ2-7
abundance: NA
len: 16
v_gene: TRBV7-2
d_gene: TRBD2
CDR3nt: TGTGCCAGCAGCTTAGATAGGACTAGCGGGAGGAACGAGCAGTACTTC
CDR3aa: CASSLDRTSGRNEQYF

j_gene: TRBJ2-3
abundance: few
len: 15
v_gene: TRBV5-1
d_gene: NA
CDR3nt: TGCGCCAGCAACGAAAGCGGAGGAAGCACAGATACGCAGTATTTT
CDR3aa: CASNESGGSTDTQYF

j_gene: TRBJ1-1
abundance: once
len: 14
v_gene: TRBV4-3
d_gene: NA
CDR3nt: TGCGCCAGCAAGAACGGCCAGGTCCCTACTGAAGCTTTCTTT
CDR3aa: CASKNGQVPTEAFF

j_gene: TRBJ1-1
abundance: NA
len: 14
v_gene: TRBV30
d_gene: TRBD1
CDR3nt: TGTGCCTGGAGAAACTACAGGGGGGGGACTGAAGCTTTCTTT
CDR3aa: CAWRNYRGGTEAFF

j_gene: TRBJ2-1
abundance: NA
len: 20
v_gene: TRBV4-3
d_gene: TRBD2
CDR3nt: TGCGCCAGCAGCCAGTACCCGGGACTAGCGGGAGGGATAACCTACAATGAGCAGTTCTTC
CDR3aa: CASSQYPGLAGGITYNEQFF

j_gene: TRBJ2-2
abundance: NA
len: 15
v_gene: TRBV7-7
d_gene: TRBD2
CDR3nt: TGTGCTAGCAGCTTAGATGGACTAGCCTCCGGGGAGCTGTTTTTT
CDR3aa: CASSLDGLASGELFF

j_gene: TRBJ2-3
abundance: NA
len: 11
v_gene: TRBV7-2
d_gene: NA
CDR3nt: TGTGCCAGCACGTCGGGAGATACGCAGTATTTT
CDR3aa: CASTSGDTQYF

j_gene: TRBJ2-5
abundance: NA
len: 15
v_gene: TRBV27
d_gene: NA
CDR3nt: TGTGCCAGCAGTTTAAGGTTTGGACAGCGAGAGACCCAGTACTTC
CDR3aa: CASSLRFGQRETQYF

j_gene: TRBJ1-2
abundance: once
len: 14
v_gene: TRBV5-1
d_gene: NA
CDR3nt: TGCGCCAGCAGCCAGCCGGACAGACTAGATGGCTACACCTTC
CDR3aa: CASSQPDRLDGYTF

j_gene: TRBJ2-7
abundance: NA
len: 16
v_gene: TRBV11-2
d_gene: TRBD2
CDR3nt: TGTGCCAGCAGCTTAGAGTTCTCAGGGAGGGTATACGAGCAGTACTTC
CDR3aa: CASSLEFSGRVYEQYF

j_gene: TRBJ2-7
abundance: NA
len: 14
v_gene: TRBV7-2
d_gene: NA
CDR3nt: TGTGCCAGCAGCTTAGGGGTGGCGACCTACGAGCAGTACTTC
CDR3aa: CASSLGVATYEQYF

j_gene: TRBJ1-4
abundance: NA
len: 13
v_gene: TRBV19
d_gene: NA
CDR3nt: TGTGCCAACCTACCGGGCCCTAATGAAAAACTGTTTTTT
CDR3aa: CANLPGPNEKLFF

j_gene: TRBJ2-7
abundance: NA
len: 15
v_gene: TRBV9
d_gene: TRBD2
CDR3nt: TGTGCCAGCAGCCCAGGACTAGCGGGTTCCTACGAGCAGTACTTC
CDR3aa: CASSPGLAGSYEQYF

j_gene: TRBJ1-1
abundance: NA
len: 14
v_gene: TRBV13
d_gene: NA
CDR3nt: TGTGCCAGCAGCTTAGGCTTGGGTAACACTGAAGCTTTCTTT
CDR3aa: CASSLGLGNTEAFF

j_gene: TRBJ2-3
abundance: NA
len: 13
v_gene: TRBV6-8
d_gene: NA
CDR3nt: TGTGCCAGCAAATCTCGGGGGCCAGATACGCAGTATTTT
CDR3aa: CASKSRGPDTQYF

j_gene: TRBJ1-1
abundance: NA
len: 13
v_gene: TRBV30
d_gene: NA
CDR3nt: TGTGCCTGGAGGCCGCCCGGGCCCACTGAAGCTTTCTTT
CDR3aa: CAWRPPGPTEAFF

j_gene: TRBJ1-1
abundance: NA
len: 11
v_gene: TRBV11-2
d_gene: NA
CDR3nt: TGTGCCAGCAGCTTAGGCACTGAAGCTTTCTTT
CDR3aa: CASSLGTEAFF

j_gene: TRBJ2-3
abundance: many
len: 16
v_gene: TRBV5-5
d_gene: NA
CDR3nt: TGTGCCAGCAGCCCTTCCACAACGGGGATCACAGATACGCAGTATTTT
CDR3aa: CASSPSTTGITDTQYF

j_gene: TRBJ1-5
abundance: NA
len: 14
v_gene: TRBV7-6
d_gene: NA
CDR3nt: TGTGCCAGCAGCTTAGCAGGGGCCTACCAGCCCCAGCATTTT
CDR3aa: CASSLAGAYQPQHF

j_gene: TRBJ2-4
abundance: NA
len: 14
v_gene: TRBV15
d_gene: NA
CDR3nt: TGTGCCACCAGGGCAGGGATAGTCAAAAACATTCAGTACTTC
CDR3aa: CATRAGIVKNIQYF

j_gene: TRBJ1-4
abundance: few
len: 16
v_gene: TRBV5-1
d_gene: NA
CDR3nt: TGCGCCAGCAGCCCCGGGGTCCCAGGGGCTAATGAAAAACTGTTTTTT
CDR3aa: CASSPGVPGANEKLFF